This T cell receptor beta chain originates from a study of blood T cell repertoires in COVID-19. In the study overall: The origin of the acute and convalescent COVID-19 samples was the United States, Italy and Spain. PBMCs, B-cell-depleted T cells, or T cells provided the cDNA or gDNA that made up the material.

Germline CDR1 reads SGHTA; CDR2 reads FQGTGA. Trimming removed 3 bases from V and 4 bases from J; junction bases left unmatched: 1. The CDR3 has 14 amino acids. Methods used by the authors: By means of reference gene primer amplification, nucleated cell counts were estimated. Sequenced by immunoSEQ multiplex PCR; TCRdb stores in-frame clones only, minus some. The V and J calls and clone size were taken over from that table, and D and trimming were inferred from the DNA. The data contain just over 15,000 clones, about four fifths of them singletons. The rearrangement uses TRBV7-3 and TRBJ2-1; the match to TRBD1 covers 9 bases. The source of this sequence is a human donor in a cohort sampled during active COVID-19. Material for sequencing was peripheral blood. CDR3 bases: TGTGCCAGCAGCTTGACAGGGGGGTACAATGAGCAGTTCTTC. This codes for CASSLTGGYNEQFF.